Below, 13 T cell receptor beta chains from the same sample are listed, as sequenced in a study of shared clonotypes between healthy human individuals. Clones were sequenced by immunoSEQ multiplex PCR, and TCRdb holds only the in-frame ones, with some missing. The sample lists 1.4 million to 1.5 million clones, approximately 97% seen once, with 1.2% in the top ten. The sequencing sample was made of naive CD4+ T cells sorted from blood. The subset is: CD45RA+ positively selected. Receptor source: a young man in good health.

J is TRBJ2-7 and V is TRBV7-2, with 10 bases identical to TRBD2. This CDR3 spans 17 amino acids. Germline assignment: CDR1 SGHTA and CDR2 FQGNSA. V was clipped by 5 bases and J by 3 bases; unmatched bases: 13. CDR3 amino acids: CASSPGGLAGDLYEQYF. CDR3 coding DNA: TGTGCCAGCAGCCCAGGGGGGCTAGCGGGAGACCTCTACGAGCAGTACTTC.

The chain uses TRBV10-1 and TRBJ2-1, with D hard to call. This CDR3 has 18 residues. Per germline, CDR1 WNHNN and CDR2 SYGVQD (reference sequence). Trimming left V 4 bases short and J 0 bases short, with 19 bases between. The CDR3 here is CASSVIPGFSSSYNEQFF. In nucleotides, the CDR3 is TGCGCCAGCAGTGTCATCCCTGGATTTTCAAGCTCCTACAATGAGCAGTTCTTC.

The rearrangement uses TRBV7-6 and TRBJ2-7, with a possible D match to TRBD1 (5 bases). Trimming took 2 bases from V and 7 from J, leaving 12 bases between them. CDR3 length: 13 residues. The germline CDR1 and CDR2 sequences are SGHVS and FNYEAQ. The CDR3 sequence is CASSLKGDREQYF. Written as DNA, the CDR3 is TGTGCCAGCAGCTTAAAAGGGGATAGAGAGCAGTACTTC.

The chain links TRBV28 to TRBJ2-7; no clear D gene. With 6 bases removed from V and 6 bases from J, the gap between germline ends came to 21 bases. The CDR3 length is 15 residues. Germline CDR1 reads MDHEN; CDR2 reads SYDVKM. The CDR3 DNA is TGTGCCAGCAGCCCATGGTTAGGAGCTCCTAGCGAGCAGTACTTC. It translates to CASSPWLGAPSEQYF.

With respect to this clone: The same CDR3 can be traced to other DNA sequences in this sample. The V call is TRBV28, the J call TRBJ2-1, with TRBD1 matching over 10 bases. The germline V gene has CDR1 MDHEN and CDR2 SYDVKM. The trim removed 8 bases at V and 3 bases at J, leaving 1 base unmatched. The length of the CDR3 is 13 residues. CDR3 amino acids: CASRTGGYNEQFF. CDR3 DNA: TGTGCCAGCCGGACAGGGGGCTACAATGAGCAGTTCTTC.

This chain joins TRBV7-3 and TRBJ1-5, with D perhaps TRBD1 (5 bases). This CDR3 has 16 amino acids. CDR1 SGHTA and CDR2 FQGTGA come from the germline V gene. The V end lost 2 bases, the J end lost 4 bases, and 15 bases lay between the germline ends. CDR3 DNA sequence: TGTGCCAGCAGCTTACGGCCAGGGAGGTCGAATCAGCCCCAGCATTTT. This codes for CASSLRPGRSNQPQHF.

CDR3 DNA sequence: TGTGCCAGCAGCTCACAGGGGATTACTGAAGCTTTCTTT. Translated, it gives CASSSQGITEAFF. The chain employs TRBV7-9 and TRBJ1-1, with 7 bases matching TRBD1. The germline gives CDR1 SEHNR, CDR2 FQNEAQ (reference sequence). The length of the CDR3 is 13 residues. V lost 4 bases and J lost 5; bases outside the gene matches: 4.

The rearrangement links TRBV7-8 to TRBJ2-3; 7 bases match TRBD2. Germline V CDR1 and CDR2: SGHVS, FQNEAQ. This CDR3 is 17 amino acids long. The V gene end was trimmed by 4 bases and the J gene end by 2 bases; junction bases not matched to a gene: 12. The CDR3 DNA reads as TGTGCCAGCAGCTCCAGAATACTAGCGCTTATCACAGATACGCAGTATTTT. It is translated as CASSSRILALITDTQYF.

The chain has TRBV9 and TRBJ2-2; perhaps TRBD2 as D (6 bases). Germline-derived CDR1 and CDR2 are SGDLS and YYNGEE. The CDR3 loop spans 17 amino acids. The germline V and J ends were trimmed by 0 bases and 4 bases, with 16 bases remaining between them. The CDR3 region has the DNA TGTGCCAGCAGCGTAGTTGTCACGGGAGCGGGCACCGGGGAGCTGTTTTTT. Its translation is CASSVVVTGAGTGELFF.

J is TRBJ2-1 and V is TRBV27, with TRBD2 as a possible D gene (5 bases). The CDR3 covers 16 residues. Germline V gene sequence: CDR1 MNHEY, CDR2 SMNVEV (reference sequence). Deletions cut 0 bases from V and 9 bases from J, with 18 bases between. The CDR3 region is CASSLSGRGAVGEQFF. As DNA, the CDR3 is TGTGCCAGCAGTTTATCAGGCCGGGGAGCCGTTGGTGAGCAGTTCTTC.

The chain links TRBV28 to TRBJ1-5; D is possibly TRBD1 (5 bases). CDR3 length: 16 amino acids. The germline V gene has CDR1 MDHEN and CDR2 SYDVKM. V lost 1 base, J lost 0 bases, and 10 bases lay in between. CDR3 sequence reads: CASSLFQGSSNQPQHF. The CDR3 nucleotides are TGTGCCAGCAGTTTATTTCAGGGATCTAGCAATCAGCCCCAGCATTTT.

The rearrangement uses TRBV4-1 and TRBJ2-2; D is unclear. CDR3 length: 13 amino acids. The germline CDR1 and CDR2 sequences are MGHRA and YSYEKL. V lost 2 bases and J lost 5, with 6 bases in between. The DNA for the CDR3 is TGCGCCAGCAGCCAATCTATTACCGGGGAGCTGTTTTTT. Protein sequence: CASSQSITGELFF.

This clone was observed a single time. The V call is TRBV6-5, the J call TRBJ2-7; D assignment may be TRBD1 or TRBD2 (5 bases each). V shed 7 bases and J shed 7 bases, with 11 bases lying between them. Germline CDR1 reads MNHEY; CDR2 reads SVGAGI. The CDR3 runs to 11 residues. The CDR3 region has the DNA TGTGCCAGCACCCCATGGGGGGAGCAGTACTTC. This sequence encodes CASTPWGEQYF.